This T cell receptor (beta chain) originates from a study of blood T cell repertoires in COVID-19. Study background: PBMCs, B-cell-depleted T cells, or T cells were the source of the cDNA or gDNA that made up the material.

A Seattle source enrolled patients during active infection and followed them longitudinally. Germline V gene lookup returns CDR1 LNHDA and CDR2 SQIVND (reference sequence). V was cut by 5 bases and J by 3 bases, with 10 bases left in between. This CDR3 spans 13 amino acids. Here immunoSEQ multiplex PCR was the method, and the copy in TCRdb shows in-frame clones only, minus some. In the table there are fewer than 350,000 clones, about 93% of which are singletons. The sequence derives from a woman in her thirties with COVID-19, enrolled during active disease. Sequenced material: peripheral blood. V usage is TRBV19 and J usage is TRBJ2-5; a possible D gene is TRBD1 (6 bases). In DNA, the CDR3 is TGTGCCAGTAGTCCGAACAGGGAAGAGACCCAGTACTTC. Protein sequence: CASSPNREETQYF. The whole variable domain, remainder taken from reference TRBV19 and TRBJ2-5, is DGGITQSPKYLFRKEGQNVTLSCEQNLNHDAMYWYRQDPGQGLRLIYYSQIVNDFQKGDIAEGYSVSREKKESFPLTVTSAQKNPTAFYLCASSPNREETQYFGPGTRLLVL.